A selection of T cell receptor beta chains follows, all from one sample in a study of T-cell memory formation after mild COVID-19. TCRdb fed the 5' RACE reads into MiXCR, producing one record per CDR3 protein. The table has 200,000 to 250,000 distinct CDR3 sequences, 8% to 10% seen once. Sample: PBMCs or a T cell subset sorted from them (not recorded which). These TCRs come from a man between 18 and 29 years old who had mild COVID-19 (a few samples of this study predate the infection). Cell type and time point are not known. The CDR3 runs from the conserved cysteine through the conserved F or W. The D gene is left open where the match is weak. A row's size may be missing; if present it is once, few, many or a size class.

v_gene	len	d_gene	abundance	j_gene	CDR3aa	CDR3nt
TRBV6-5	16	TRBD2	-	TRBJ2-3	CASSYSQTSGGARLYF	TGTGCCAGCAGTTACTCCCAGACTAGCGGGGGGGCCCGGCTGTATTTT
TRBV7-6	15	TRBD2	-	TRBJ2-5	CASSRLGGAWETQYF	TGTGCCAGCAGCCGCCTCGGGGGGGCCTGGGAGACCCAGTACTTC
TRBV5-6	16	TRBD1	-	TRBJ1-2	CASSFPGQVLGYGYTF	TGTGCCAGCAGCTTCCCGGGACAGGTCTTAGGGTATGGCTACACCTTC
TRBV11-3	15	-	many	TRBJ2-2	CASSLDSFDNGELFF	TGTGCCAGCAGCTTAGATAGTTTCGATAACGGGGAGCTGTTTTTT
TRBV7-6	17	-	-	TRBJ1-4	CASSSNPDSATNEKLFF	TGTGCCAGCAGCTCGAACCCGGACAGTGCAACTAATGAAAAACTGTTTTTT
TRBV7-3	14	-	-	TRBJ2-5	CASSLDGPGETQYF	TGTGCCAGCAGCTTGGACGGGCCGGGAGAGACCCAGTACTTC
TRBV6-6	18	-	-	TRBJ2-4	CASSPFGDPKLAKNIQYF	TGTGCCAGCAGTCCCTTCGGGGATCCCAAGCTAGCCAAAAACATTCAGTACTTC
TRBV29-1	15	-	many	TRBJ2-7	CSVEDQNESHYEQYF	TGCAGCGTTGAAGATCAAAATGAGTCGCACTACGAGCAGTACTTC
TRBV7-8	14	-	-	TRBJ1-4	CASSLRVSNEKLFF	TGTGCCAGCAGCTTACGTGTTAGTAATGAAAAACTGTTTTTT
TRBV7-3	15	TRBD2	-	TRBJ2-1	CASSLRRGGPYEQFF	TGTGCCAGCAGCTTACGGCGGGGGGGCCCCTATGAGCAGTTCTTC
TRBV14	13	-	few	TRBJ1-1	CASSQNRPGEAFF	TGTGCCAGCAGCCAAAACAGGCCAGGCGAGGCTTTCTTT
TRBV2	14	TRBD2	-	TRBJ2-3	CASRMTSGSDTQYF	TGTGCCAGCAGAATGACTAGCGGTTCAGATACGCAGTATTTT
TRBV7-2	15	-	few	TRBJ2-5	CASSLNQAGQETQYF	TGTGCCAGCAGCTTAAACCAGGCTGGGCAAGAGACCCAGTACTTC
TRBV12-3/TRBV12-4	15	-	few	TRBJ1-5	CASSPGLRSNQPQHF	TGTGCCAGCAGCCCAGGGTTACGAAGCAATCAGCCCCAGCATTTT
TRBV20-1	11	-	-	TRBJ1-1	CSAYGGTEAFF	TGCAGTGCTTACGGGGGCACTGAAGCTTTCTTT
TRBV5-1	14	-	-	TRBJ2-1	CASSLAVDYNEQFF	TGCGCCAGCAGCTTGGCGGTAGATTACAATGAGCAGTTCTTC
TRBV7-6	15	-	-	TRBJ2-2	CASSRGRGFTGELFF	TGTGCCAGCAGCCGGGGGCGCGGGTTCACCGGGGAGCTGTTTTTT
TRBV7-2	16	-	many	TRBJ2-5	CASSLAGNLPQETQYF	TGTGCCAGCAGCTTAGCGGGGAACCTGCCTCAAGAGACCCAGTACTTC
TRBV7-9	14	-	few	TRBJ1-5	CASSSGVRNQPQHF	TGTGCCAGCAGCTCCGGGGTTCGGAATCAGCCCCAGCATTTT
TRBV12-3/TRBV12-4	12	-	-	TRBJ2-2	CASSLTFRELFF	TGTGCCAGCAGTTTAACTTTCCGGGAGCTGTTTTTT
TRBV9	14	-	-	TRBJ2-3	CASSVGHSTDTQYF	TGTGCCAGCAGCGTAGGACACTCCACAGATACGCAGTATTTT
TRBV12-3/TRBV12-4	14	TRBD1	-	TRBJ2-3	CASSLNRGTDTQYF	TGTGCCAGCAGTTTGAACAGGGGAACAGATACGCAGTATTTT
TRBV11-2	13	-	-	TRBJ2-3	CATQGGGGDTQYF	TGTGCCACGCAGGGAGGGGGGGGAGATACGCAGTATTTT
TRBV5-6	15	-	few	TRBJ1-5	CASSLRTPSPQPQHF	TGTGCCAGCAGCTTGAGGACTCCGTCTCCTCAGCCCCAGCATTTT
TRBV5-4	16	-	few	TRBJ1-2	CASSLGQGMPNYGYTF	TGTGCCAGCAGCTTGGGCCAGGGTATGCCTAACTATGGCTACACCTTC
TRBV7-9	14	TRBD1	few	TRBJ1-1	CASSLGTGETEAFF	TGTGCCAGCAGCTTAGGGACAGGGGAAACTGAAGCTTTCTTT
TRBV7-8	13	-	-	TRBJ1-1	CASRPEGQTKAFF	TGTGCCAGCAGACCTGAGGGGCAGACCAAAGCTTTCTTT
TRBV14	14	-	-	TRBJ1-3	CASSRSYSGNTIYF	TGTGCCAGCAGCCGCAGTTACTCTGGAAACACCATATATTTT
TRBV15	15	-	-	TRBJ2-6	CATSRGGLGANVLTF	TGTGCCACCAGCAGAGGGGGGCTCGGGGCCAACGTCCTGACTTTC
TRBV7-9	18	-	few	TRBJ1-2	CASSLYASGVSSNYGYTF	TGTGCCAGCAGCTTATATGCTTCAGGGGTTAGCAGCAACTATGGCTACACCTTC
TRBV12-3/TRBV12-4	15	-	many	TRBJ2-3	CASSLREEQADTQYF	TGTGCCAGCAGTTTAAGGGAGGAACAGGCAGATACGCAGTATTTT
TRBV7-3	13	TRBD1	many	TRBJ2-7	CASSGTGEYEQYF	TGTGCCAGCTCCGGGACAGGGGAGTACGAGCAGTACTTC
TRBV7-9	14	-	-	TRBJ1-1	CASNPSQADTEAFF	TGTGCCAGCAACCCTTCCCAGGCGGACACTGAAGCTTTCTTT
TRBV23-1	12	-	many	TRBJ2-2	CASSQITGELFF	TGCGCCAGCAGTCAGATCACCGGGGAGCTGTTTTTT
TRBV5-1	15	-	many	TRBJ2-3	CASSLVAASTDTQYF	TGCGCCAGCAGCTTGGTAGCGGCTTCCACAGATACGCAGTATTTT
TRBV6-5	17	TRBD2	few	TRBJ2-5	CASSSSTSGGNGETQYF	TGTGCCAGCAGTTCATCGACTAGCGGGGGGAACGGGGAGACCCAGTACTTC
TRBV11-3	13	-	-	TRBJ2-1	CASSLVSVGEQFF	TGTGCCAGCAGCTTAGTATCGGTGGGTGAGCAGTTCTTC
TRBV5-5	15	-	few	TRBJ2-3	CASSLDPGTTDTQYF	TGTGCCAGCAGCTTGGATCCAGGAACCACAGATACGCAGTATTTT
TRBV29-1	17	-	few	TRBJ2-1	CSVETGNLFSSYNEQFF	TGCAGCGTAGAAACAGGGAACCTTTTTAGCTCCTACAATGAGCAGTTCTTC
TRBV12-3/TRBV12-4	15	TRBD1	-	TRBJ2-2	CASSWGQGATGELFF	TGTGCCAGCAGTTGGGGACAGGGGGCCACCGGGGAGCTGTTTTTT